These 25 T cell receptor beta chains originate from one sample sequenced in a study of blood T cells in healthy people across ages. Combining a sample-barcoded 5' primer with a J-beta primer mix, a second PCR ran for roughly 6 to 12 cycles. One entry per CDR3 protein, called by TCRdb with MiXCR from the 5' RACE reads. The sample shows 1.4 million or so distinct CDR3 sequences, 40% to 45% of them seen only once. Sequenced: blood. These receptors originate from a woman younger than 30 in good health.

This CDR3 is CASSLEGGGEDTQYF. DNA of the CDR3: TGTGCCAGCAGCTTGGAAGGAGGGGGCGAAGATACGCAGTATTTT. J is TRBJ2-3 and V is TRBV5-4, with D perhaps matching TRBD1 (7 bases). V was cut by 0 bases and J by 5 bases, with 13 bases left in between. Looked up from germline, CDR1 is SGHNT and CDR2 is YYREEE (reference sequence). This CDR3 contains 15 residues.

The rearrangement joins TRBV6-5 to TRBJ2-1; D is undetermined. The CDR3 spans 13 residues. Trimming shortened V by 5 bases and J by 6 bases, and 11 bases separated the two germline ends. Germline lookup yields CDR1 MNHEY and CDR2 SVGAGI. Written as DNA, the CDR3 is TGTGCCAGCAGTCATTTAGACCGCAATGAGCAGTTCTTC. As protein: CASSHLDRNEQFF.

This clonotype was detected only a few times. The chain is built from TRBV21-1 and TRBJ2-7. TRBV21-1 is assigned pseudogene status. The CDR3 covers 13 residues. The DNA of the CDR3 is TGTGCCAGCAGCAACTTGATTCCCTACGAGCAGTACTTC. Translating it yields CASSNLIPYEQYF.

Regarding this clonotype: A single base separates this from a much larger clone, so it may be a read error. The chain uses TRBV11-2 and TRBJ2-7, with 12 bases aligning to TRBD2. The CDR3 is 12 residues long. CDR1 is SGHAT, CDR2 FQNNGV, per germline. Here the CDR3 DNA reads TGTGCCGGCAGACTAGCGGGAGATGAGCAGTACTTC. The encoded protein is CAGRLAGDEQYF.

This clonotype was seen more than once but under ten times. The CDR3 reads CASSQDVSREYSPLHF. CDR3 DNA sequence: TGCGCCAGCAGCCAAGATGTCTCCAGGGAATATTCACCCCTCCACTTT. The chain links TRBV4-1 to TRBJ1-6; tentatively, D is TRBD1 (5 bases). This CDR3 contains 16 residues. The V end lost 0 bases, the J end lost 8 bases, and 14 bases lay between the germline ends. From germline, CDR1 is MGHRA and CDR2 YSYEKL.

This chain links TRBV27 with TRBJ2-4; unclear D gene. The J call is doubtful: the DNA matches TRBJ2-7 better. Germline V CDR1 and CDR2: MNHEY, SMNVEV (reference sequence). This CDR3 contains 13 residues. CDR3 nucleotide sequence: TGTGCCACCGGATTAGGAAGAAACTACGAGCAGTACTTC. Its translation: CATGLGRNYEQYF.

V gene TRBV29-1 combines with J gene TRBJ1-1, with 11 nucleotides matching TRBD1. CDR3 length: 14 amino acids. Germline values: CDR1 SQVTM, CDR2 ANQGSEA. V trimming: 4 bases; J trimming: 1 base; junction bases outside the gene matches: 2. The CDR3 protein is CSVAGQGANTEAFF. CDR3 in DNA: TGCAGCGTTGCCGGACAGGGGGCGAACACTGAAGCTTTCTTT.

The chain uses TRBV27 and TRBJ2-2; the match to TRBD1 covers 9 bases. The CDR3 totals 16 residues. V lost 3 bases, J lost 5 bases, and 7 bases stayed unmatched. Germline V lookup: CDR1 MNHEY, CDR2 SMNVEV (reference sequence). The DNA of the CDR3 is TGTGCCAGCAGTTTCGTAGGGACAGGGTTGACCGGGGAGCTGTTTTTT. Its translation is CASSFVGTGLTGELFF.

The chain combines TRBV27 with TRBJ2-1; possible D gene TRBD2, 7 bases. V was cut by 8 bases and J by 9 bases, with 17 bases left in between. The CDR3 has 13 amino acids. CDR1 and CDR2 (germline): MNHEY, SMNVEV (reference sequence). The CDR3 loop reads CASSLGGLGEQFF. The CDR3 region has the DNA TGTGCCAGCTCCCTCGGGGGGCTGGGTGAGCAGTTCTTC.

This clonotype was detected only a few times. The rearrangement joins TRBV6-6 to TRBJ2-4; D is unclear. This CDR3 spans 14 amino acids. The germline CDR1 and CDR2 sequences are MNHNY and SVGAGI (reference sequence). Trimming shortened V by 5 bases and J by 1 base, and 9 bases separated the two germline ends. CDR3 in amino acids: CASSVARAKNIQYF. In nucleotides, the CDR3 is TGTGCCAGCAGTGTCGCGCGGGCCAAAAACATTCAGTACTTC.

This chain uses TRBV28 with TRBJ1-2; D perhaps matches TRBD1 (5 bases). The CDR3 spans 13 residues. In germline, CDR1 is MDHEN, CDR2 SYDVKM. Trimming took 11 bases from V and 3 from J, leaving 16 bases between them. The CDR3 loop is CAVATGGYYGYTF. The CDR3 region has the DNA TGTGCCGTGGCGACGGGGGGGTACTATGGCTACACCTTC.

The V gene is TRBV6-5, the J gene TRBJ2-1; D possibly corresponds to TRBD2 (6 bases). V was pared by 5 bases and J by 4 bases, with 12 bases between. In germline, CDR1 is MNHEY, CDR2 SVGAGI. The CDR3 has 14 amino acids. The CDR3 region is CASSDGGVYNEQFF. The CDR3, as DNA: TGTGCCAGCAGTGACGGGGGAGTTTACAATGAGCAGTTCTTC.

The table lists this clonotype with a count of one. The genes are TRBV7-3 and TRBJ2-1, with D hard to call. CDR1 is SGHTA and CDR2 is FQGTGA in the germline V gene. The CDR3 totals 13 residues. Trimming removed 5 bases at V and 5 bases at J, with 10 bases between. CDR3 nucleotide sequence: TGTGCCAGCAGCCCCAGTGTCAACAATGAGCAGTTCTTC. This codes for CASSPSVNNEQFF.

J is TRBJ1-2 and V is TRBV4-2; 7 bases align to TRBD1. Germline values: CDR1 LGHNA, CDR2 YNFKEQ. V trimming: 0 bases; J trimming: 1 base; junction bases outside the gene matches: 5. This CDR3 contains 16 residues. CDR3 DNA sequence: TGTGCCAGCAGCCAAGATGACAGGGCCCTTAACTATGGCTACACCTTC. Encoded protein: CASSQDDRALNYGYTF.

V is TRBV20-1 and J is TRBJ2-7, with D possibly being TRBD1 or TRBD2 (5 bases each). Germline V gene lookup returns CDR1 DFQATT and CDR2 SNEGSKA (reference sequence). CDR3 length: 14 residues. Trimming removed 4 bases from V and 5 bases from J, with 18 bases in between. The CDR3, as DNA: TGCAGTGCTAATGGGGACGGTGGTATTCACGAGCAGTACTTC. Amino acid sequence: CSANGDGGIHEQYF.

There are many counts of this clonotype. V gene TRBV6-5 combines with J gene TRBJ2-7; 8 bases fit TRBD2. Germline trimming cut 6 bases from V and 2 bases from J; bases unmatched to any gene: 12. This CDR3 contains 16 residues. Germline assignment: CDR1 MNHEY and CDR2 SVGAGI. The CDR3 spells CASRLGRALTTYEQYF. In nucleotides, the CDR3 is TGTGCCAGCAGGCTCGGGAGGGCCCTTACCACCTACGAGCAGTACTTC.

The genes are TRBV4-2 and TRBJ2-1, with D perhaps TRBD2 (8 bases). CDR3 size: 18 residues. Germline lookup yields CDR1 LGHNA and CDR2 YNFKEQ. V was pared by 0 bases and J by 0 bases, with 15 bases between. The CDR3 loop is CASSQDSGDSFSYNEQFF. CDR3 DNA sequence: TGTGCCAGCAGCCAAGATAGCGGGGACAGCTTCTCCTACAATGAGCAGTTCTTC.

The chain couples TRBV12-3 or TRBV12-4 to TRBJ2-4, with 8 bases identical to TRBD1. V lost 5 bases, J lost 8 bases, and 2 bases stayed unmatched. The CDR3 contains 12 residues. This chain's CDR3 is CASSQTGDIQYF. The DNA for the CDR3 is TGTGCCAGCAGTCAGACAGGGGACATTCAGTACTTC.

This clonotype appeared a few times. The genes are TRBV20-1 and TRBJ2-7; 7 bases line up with TRBD1. The V gene end was trimmed by 4 bases and the J gene end by 2 bases; junction bases not matched to a gene: 5. Germline V gene lookup returns CDR1 DFQATT and CDR2 SNEGSKA (reference sequence). The CDR3 covers 13 residues. CDR3 nucleotide sequence: TGCAGTGCTAACAGGGACAGCCCCTACGAGCAGTACTTC. This encodes CSANRDSPYEQYF.

The V gene is TRBV7-9, the J gene TRBJ2-1; 10 nucleotides match TRBD2. Per the germline V gene, CDR1 is SEHNR and CDR2 is FQNEAQ (reference sequence). The J segment lost 8 bases and the V segment lost 7 bases, leaving 14 bases of the junction unmatched. This CDR3 has 16 amino acids. This CDR3 is CASKLAGVGWGDEQFF. The DNA for the CDR3 is TGTGCCAGCAAGCTAGCGGGAGTAGGGTGGGGCGATGAGCAGTTCTTC.

There are a few counts of this clonotype. The chain employs TRBV20-1 and TRBJ2-1; 11 bases map to TRBD2. Unmatched junction bases numbered 6, after V lost 0 bases and J lost 5 bases. The CDR3 is 16 residues long. Germline CDR1 reads DFQATT; CDR2 reads SNEGSKA (reference sequence). Here the CDR3 DNA reads TGCAGTGCTAGAGATCCTAGCGGGGGGCTGGACAATGAGCAGTTCTTC. Protein product: CSARDPSGGLDNEQFF.

The chain employs TRBV9 and TRBJ2-3, with 12 bases that match TRBD2. The junction had 16 bases not matched to a gene; V was cut back by 8 bases and J by 3 bases. The germline gives CDR1 SGDLS, CDR2 YYNGEE. The CDR3 runs to 18 residues. Here the CDR3 DNA reads TGTGCCAGTTCGCCTAGCGGGGGGGTATACGATTGGACAGATACGCAGTATTTT. This translates into CASSPSGGVYDWTDTQYF.

In this sample, this clonotype turned up a few times. The rearrangement uses TRBV4-3 and TRBJ2-3, with 9 nucleotides matching TRBD2. V lost 1 base to trimming and J lost 6 bases; unmatched junction nucleotides: 11. The CDR3 extends over 17 amino acids. Germline CDR1 is LGHNA and CDR2 is YSLEER. The CDR3 nucleotides are TGCGCCAGCAGCCAAGGATCTAGAGCGGGAGGAAGGGATACGCAGTATTTT. Protein sequence: CASSQGSRAGGRDTQYF.

V usage is TRBV20-1 and J usage is TRBJ2-1; D assignment may be TRBD1 or TRBD2 (6 bases each). The J call may be incorrect, as the DNA end agrees better with TRBJ2-7. The CDR3 runs 16 residues. The germline V gene encodes CDR1 DFQATT and CDR2 SNEGSKA (reference sequence). The CDR3 protein is CSARGARGGSYNEQYF. In nucleotides, the CDR3 is TGCAGTGCTAGAGGGGCCAGGGGAGGCTCCTACAATGAGCAGTACTTC.

This clonotype was detected many times. This sequence joins TRBV12-3 or TRBV12-4 and TRBJ2-5, with 7 bases lining up with TRBD1. V gave up 5 bases and J gave up 5 bases; unmatched junction bases: 11. This CDR3 is built from 15 residues. The CDR3 region is CASSIQQGIGETQYF. In DNA form, the CDR3 reads TGTGCCAGCAGTATACAACAGGGGATTGGGGAGACCCAGTACTTC.